This TCR beta chain originates from a study of T cell changes during pregnancy in multiple sclerosis (dated by TCRdb to the late 2010s). Background on the whole study: The study examined how the T cell repertoire changed over the course of pregnancy in women with multiple sclerosis.

Library method: the immunoSEQ multiplex PCR assay. TCRdb's version of the immuneACCESS table is confined to in-frame rearrangements and falls short of the full clone set. An unresolved V gene accounts for under half of the shortfall where checked; the remainder is of unknown origin. The sample records about 85,000 clones, approximately 90% of which are singletons. 2.5% to 3% of the sample is in the top ten clones. This clone was observed once. Its antigen is not yet known. Base-call qualities are not available, and no considerably larger clone is one nucleotide away. According to the germline V gene (reference sequence), CDR1 reads MNHEY and CDR2 reads SMNVEV. V has 4 bases trimmed and J has 7 bases trimmed; junction bases matching no gene number 12. CDR3 length: 15 amino acids, cysteine to phenylalanine. The retained sequence is limited to the CDR3, 45 bases, with the frame set at the first base.

The rearrangement joined TRBV27 to TRBJ2-7, with 8 bases aligning to TRBD2. This clonotype originated in a female donor with multiple sclerosis, enrolled in a pregnancy study. Sequencing was performed on peripheral blood, taken in the first trimester of pregnancy. The CDR3 protein sequence reads: CASSSPAGGLKEQYF. The DNA is TGTGCCAGCAGTTCTCCCGCGGGGGGCCTAAAAGAGCAGTACTTC.